Shown below are 23 T cell receptor beta chains from a single sample sequenced in a study of early T cells in non-severe SARS-CoV-2 infection. TCRdb reprocessed the 5' RACE reads via MiXCR and lists one record per CDR3 protein. The sample includes 120,000 or so distinct CDR3 sequences, over 10% of them seen just once. Material: whole blood, obtained at baseline. Receptor source: an adult who was a healthcare worker with PCR-confirmed SARS-CoV-2 infection or an uninfected control (not recorded which).

V and J are TRBV20-1 and TRBJ2-7, with 7 bases that match TRBD1. V lost 0 bases to trimming and J lost 7 bases; unmatched junction nucleotides: 9. Germline V CDR1 and CDR2: DFQATT, SNEGSKA (reference sequence). The CDR3 length is 14 residues. Written as DNA, the CDR3 is TGCAGTGCTAGAGATCAGGGACAGCCTAGGGAGCAGTACTTC. Its translation is CSARDQGQPREQYF.

The chain combines TRBV20-1 with TRBJ1-1; no definite D call. V was clipped by 1 base and J by 2 bases, with 14 bases between them. CDR1 is DFQATT, CDR2 SNEGSKA, per germline (reference sequence). This CDR3 contains 15 residues. The CDR3 is CSARVGTRRNTEAFF. The CDR3 nucleotides read TGCAGTGCTAGAGTGGGAACGAGACGAAACACTGAAGCTTTCTTT.

This clonotype was counted between two and nine times. The rearrangement uses TRBV5-1 and TRBJ2-2, with 8 bases aligning to TRBD2. This CDR3 spans 15 amino acids. Germline V gene sequence: CDR1 SGHRS, CDR2 YFSETQ. After removal of 5 bases from V and 3 bases from J, the junction contained 6 bases not matched to a gene. The CDR3 DNA reads as TGCGCCAGCAGGATGCGAGCGGGAGACACCGGGGAGCTGTTTTTT. Its translation is CASRMRAGDTGELFF.

V and J are TRBV6-2 or TRBV6-3 and TRBJ1-1; possibly TRBD1 for D (5 bases). CDR3 length: 13 amino acids. Germline CDR1 MNHEY, CDR2 SVGEGT. The V end was cut by 2 bases, the J end by 8 bases, with 12 bases between. CDR3 in DNA: TGTGCCAGCAGTTACGGGGGACCCCTAGAAGCTTTCTTT. Amino acid sequence: CASSYGGPLEAFF.

The chain links TRBV7-2 to TRBJ2-5; 7 bases are shared with TRBD2. CDR3 length equals 15 residues. V was pared by 1 base and J by 1 base, with 3 bases of the junction left unmatched. Germline CDR1 SGHTA, CDR2 FQGNSA. As DNA, the CDR3 is TGTGCCAGCAGCTTAGGAGCGGGGACCCAAGAGACCCAGTACTTC. Amino acid sequence: CASSLGAGTQETQYF.

This clonotype showed up just a few times. This rearrangement joins TRBV16 to TRBJ2-3; possibly TRBD2 for D (5 bases). There are 15 residues in the CDR3. V was cut by 6 bases and J by 2 bases, with 15 bases left in between. Germline lookup yields CDR1 KGHSY and CDR2 FQNENV. The CDR3 protein is CASSHSGTSTDTQYF. The CDR3 bases are TGTGCCAGCAGTCACAGCGGAACTTCCACAGATACGCAGTATTTT.

The V gene is TRBV4-1, the J gene TRBJ2-3, with D perhaps matching TRBD1 or TRBD2 (6 bases each). Germline-derived CDR1 and CDR2 are MGHRA and YSYEKL. The CDR3 extends over 21 amino acids. Trimming removed 0 bases at V and 6 bases at J, with 31 bases between. This CDR3 reads CASSQDRLTHKMGGAGDTQYF. In nucleotides, the CDR3 is TGCGCCAGCAGCCAAGATAGATTGACTCATAAGATGGGGGGCGCAGGGGATACGCAGTATTTT.

The chain has TRBV28 and TRBJ1-1; D may be TRBD1 (5 bases). Germline V gene sequence: CDR1 MDHEN, CDR2 SYDVKM. V was trimmed by 7 bases and J by 3 bases, leaving 15 bases between them. The CDR3 runs 14 residues. DNA for the CDR3: TGTGCCAGCACCCTCGGGCAGGGAGACACTGAAGCTTTCTTT. Translation gives CASTLGQGDTEAFF.

This clonotype has only a few counts. V gene TRBV28 combines with J gene TRBJ2-5; D gene unclear. Germline V lookup: CDR1 MDHEN, CDR2 SYDVKM. The CDR3 consists of 14 residues. V was clipped by 1 base and J by 1 base, with 7 bases between them. The CDR3 DNA reads as TGTGCCAGCAGTTTATCCCAGCTCCAAGAGACCCAGTACTTC. Its translation is CASSLSQLQETQYF.

This clonotype was picked up many times. The chain links TRBV7-2 to TRBJ2-1; TRBD2 aligns across 8 bases. There are 16 residues in the CDR3. The V gene end was trimmed by 1 base and the J gene end by 2 bases; junction bases not matched to a gene: 4. The germline gives CDR1 SGHTA, CDR2 FQGNSA. CDR3 coding DNA: TGTGCCAGCAGCTTAGGGCGGCGGGGGGCCTACAATGAGCAGTTCTTC. This translates into CASSLGRRGAYNEQFF.

This chain links TRBV6-2 or TRBV6-3 with TRBJ2-7, with D tentatively TRBD1 (6 bases). The CDR3 loop spans 14 amino acids. Looked up from germline, CDR1 is MNHEY and CDR2 is SVGEGT. The ends were cut back, 0 bases at V and 10 bases at J, with 16 bases in the middle. CDR3: CASSYSQGPSPQYF. CDR3 nucleotide sequence: TGTGCCAGCAGTTACTCGCAGGGGCCATCCCCCCAGTACTTC.

This clonotype was counted at least ten times. This CDR3 reads CASRLADTGELFF. CDR3 DNA: TGTGCCAGCAGACTAGCGGACACCGGGGAGCTGTTTTTT. The chain uses TRBV2 and TRBJ2-2; 8 bases agree with TRBD2. Germline V CDR1 and CDR2: SNHLY, FYNNEI. V lost 6 bases and J lost 3; bases outside the gene matches: 0. The CDR3 length is 13 residues.

The V and J genes are TRBV6-5 and TRBJ1-1, with D perhaps matching TRBD1 (6 bases). V lost 6 bases and J lost 4, with 24 bases in between. CDR3 length: 17 amino acids. Germline V gene data show CDR1 as MNHEY and CDR2 as SVGAGI. The DNA of the CDR3 is TGTGCCAGCAGAAGGCGGGCGGGGGGCTATAGGGGCACTGAAGCTTTCTTT. Its translation is CASRRRAGGYRGTEAFF.

The rearrangement uses TRBV29-1 and TRBJ1-2, with 8 bases that match TRBD1. This CDR3 has 12 residues. Unmatched junction bases numbered 11, after V lost 7 bases and J lost 10 bases. The germline V gene has CDR1 SQVTM and CDR2 ANQGSEA. The CDR3 nucleotides read TGCAGCGCCACAGGGGGGCACGGCCTCTACACCTTC. Protein product: CSATGGHGLYTF.

This clonotype was picked up a small number of times. The chain employs TRBV7-8 and TRBJ2-1; maybe TRBD1 (5 bases). The germline CDR1 and CDR2 sequences are SGHVS and FQNEAQ. The CDR3 totals 15 residues. V lost 4 bases and J lost 2, with 12 bases in between. In DNA, the CDR3 is TGTGCCAGCAGCTCCCGTGAGACAGCCTACAATGAGCAGTTCTTC. This codes for CASSSRETAYNEQFF. The full variable domain, rest sourced from reference TRBV7-8 and TRBJ2-1, is GAGVSQSPRYKVAKRGQDVALRCDPISGHVSLFWYQQALGQGPEFLTYFQNEAQLDKSGLPSDRFFAERPEGSVSTLKIQRTQQEDSAVYLCASSSRETAYNEQFFGPGTRLTVL.

The genes are TRBV9 and TRBJ2-1; D not certain. Germline V lookup: CDR1 SGDLS, CDR2 YYNGEE. The length of the CDR3 is 13 residues. Trimming left V 3 bases short and J 10 bases short, with 14 bases between. CDR3 sequence: CASSARSGGEQFF. The CDR3 nucleotides are TGTGCCAGCAGCGCCCGATCAGGCGGCGAGCAGTTCTTC.

This clonotype came up a few times. This chain joins TRBV7-2 and TRBJ2-5; tentative D call: TRBD2 (5 bases). The CDR3 runs 14 residues. Trimming shortened V by 5 bases and J by 5 bases, and 15 bases separated the two germline ends. Germline-derived CDR1 and CDR2 are SGHTA and FQGNSA. The CDR3 here is CASSADSTGETQYF. Here the CDR3 DNA reads TGTGCCAGCAGCGCGGACTCCACGGGGGAGACCCAGTACTTC.

The chain combines TRBV2 with TRBJ2-1, with 7 bases lining up with TRBD2. CDR3 size: 18 residues. Germline V gene sequence: CDR1 SNHLY, CDR2 FYNNEI. V dropped 0 bases and J dropped 2; count of bases not matched to a gene: 10. As DNA, the CDR3 is TGTGCCAGCAGTGAAGCGACCCTAACTAGCGAGCCCTACAATGAGCAGTTCTTC. Translated, it gives CASSEATLTSEPYNEQFF.

This sequence joins TRBV18 and TRBJ2-1; D gene unclear. With 6 bases removed from V and 8 bases from J, the gap between germline ends came to 17 bases. The V gene's germline CDR1 is KGHSH and CDR2 LQKENI. The CDR3 covers 14 residues. The CDR3 is CASSSASLIDEQFF. In DNA, the CDR3 is TGTGCCAGCTCTAGTGCGTCTCTTATCGATGAGCAGTTCTTC.

The V and J genes are TRBV7-9 and TRBJ1-2; perhaps TRBD1 as D (5 bases). V dropped 0 bases and J dropped 5 bases, with 10 bases sitting between them. CDR1 SEHNR and CDR2 FQNEAQ come from the germline V gene (reference sequence). The CDR3 contains 14 residues. The CDR3 DNA reads TGTGCCAGCAGCTTAGCAGGGGCCCCGTATGGCTACACCTTC. Translation gives CASSLAGAPYGYTF. Together with reference TRBV7-9 and TRBJ1-2, the CDR3 gives the full variable domain: DTGVSQNPRHKITKRGQNVTFRCDPISEHNRLYWYRQTLGQGPEFLTYFQNEAQLEKSRLLSDRFSAERPKGSFSTLEIQRTEQGDSAMYLCASSLAGAPYGYTFGSGTRLTVV.

This clonotype has a handful of counts. This chain joins TRBV11-2 and TRBJ2-7; the D gene is possibly TRBD1 (6 bases). The CDR3 runs 15 residues. Germline V gives CDR1 SGHAT, CDR2 FQNNGV. V was clipped by 0 bases and J by 6 bases, with 15 bases between them. CDR3 in amino acids: CASSLEGPGVGEQYF. CDR3 bases: TGTGCCAGCAGCTTAGAAGGTCCAGGGGTGGGCGAGCAGTACTTC.

The J gene is TRBJ1-1, the V gene TRBV9, with 9 positions matching TRBD1. There are 15 residues in the CDR3. Germline loops: CDR1 SGDLS, CDR2 YYNGEE. V was pared by 0 bases and J by 4 bases, with 4 bases of the junction left unmatched. The CDR3 sequence: CASSVGTGVITEAFF. The CDR3 nucleotides read TGTGCCAGCAGCGTAGGGACAGGGGTTATCACTGAAGCTTTCTTT. Combining the CDR3 with reference TRBV9 and TRBJ1-1 gives the whole variable domain DSGVTQTPKHLITATGQRVTLRCSPRSGDLSVYWYQQSLDQGLQFLIQYYNGEERAKGNILERFSAQQFPDLHSELNLSSLELGDSALYFCASSVGTGVITEAFFGQGTRLTVV.

This clonotype was picked up many times. The CDR3 bases are TGCGCCAGCAGCTCCCTTCGAAGGTCCACTGAAGCTTTCTTT. Translating it yields CASSSLRRSTEAFF. The chain recombines TRBV5-1 with TRBJ1-1; no definite D call. The CDR3 runs 14 residues. Between the trimmed V and J ends, which lost 3 bases and 4 bases, there was a span of 13 bases. Looked up from germline, CDR1 is SGHRS and CDR2 is YFSETQ.